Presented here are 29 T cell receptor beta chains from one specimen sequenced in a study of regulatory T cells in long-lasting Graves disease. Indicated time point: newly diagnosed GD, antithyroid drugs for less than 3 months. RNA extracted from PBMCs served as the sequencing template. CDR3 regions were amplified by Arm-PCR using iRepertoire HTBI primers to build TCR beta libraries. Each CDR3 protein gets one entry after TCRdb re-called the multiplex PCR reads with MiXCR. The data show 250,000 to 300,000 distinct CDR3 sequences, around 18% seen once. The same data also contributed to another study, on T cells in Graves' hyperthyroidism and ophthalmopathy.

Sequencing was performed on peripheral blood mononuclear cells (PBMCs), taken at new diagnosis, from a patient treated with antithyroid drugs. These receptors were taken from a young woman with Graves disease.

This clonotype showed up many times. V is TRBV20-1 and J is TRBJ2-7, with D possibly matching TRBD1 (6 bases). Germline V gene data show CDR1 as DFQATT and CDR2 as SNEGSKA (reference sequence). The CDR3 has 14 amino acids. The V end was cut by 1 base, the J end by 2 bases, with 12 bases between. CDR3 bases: TGCAGTGCTAGAGGTGGGACACTAACCTACGAGCAGTACTTC. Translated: CSARGGTLTYEQYF.

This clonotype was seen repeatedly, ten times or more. The CDR3: CASSVIRGLSNQPQHF. Here the CDR3 DNA reads TGTGCCAGCAGTGTTATCAGGGGGTTGAGCAATCAGCCCCAGCATTTT. The chain recombines TRBV6-1 with TRBJ1-5; TRBD1 matches at 7 bases. CDR1 is MNHNS, CDR2 SASEGT, per germline. Trimming took 4 bases from V and 1 from J; bases not matched to a gene: 7. The length of the CDR3 is 16 residues.

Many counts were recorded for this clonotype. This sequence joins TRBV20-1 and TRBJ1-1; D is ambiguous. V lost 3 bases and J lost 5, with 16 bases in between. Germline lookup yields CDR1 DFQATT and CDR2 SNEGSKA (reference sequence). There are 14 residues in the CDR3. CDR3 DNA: TGCAGTGCTAGTGCCCGTAGGAGGGATACTGAAGCTTTCTTT. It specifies CSASARRRDTEAFF.

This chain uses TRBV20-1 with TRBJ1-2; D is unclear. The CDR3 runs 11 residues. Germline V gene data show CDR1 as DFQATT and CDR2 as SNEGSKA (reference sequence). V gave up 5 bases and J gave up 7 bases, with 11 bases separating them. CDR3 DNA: TGCAGTGCTTACCTACTGGGTGGCTACACCTTC. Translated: CSAYLLGGYTF.

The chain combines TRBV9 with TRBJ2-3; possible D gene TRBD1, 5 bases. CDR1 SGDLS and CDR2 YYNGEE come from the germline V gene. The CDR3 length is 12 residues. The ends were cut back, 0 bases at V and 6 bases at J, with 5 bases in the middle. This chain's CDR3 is CASSVAGDTQYF. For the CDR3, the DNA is TGTGCCAGCAGCGTAGCAGGGGATACGCAGTATTTT.

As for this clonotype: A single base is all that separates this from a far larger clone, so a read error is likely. The CDR3 loop is CASSLARGLPSYEQFF. The CDR3 coding sequence is TGTGCCAGCAGCTTAGCCAGGGGCCTACCCTCCTACGAGCAGTTCTTC. The chain has TRBV11-1 and TRBJ2-1, with D perhaps matching TRBD1 (6 bases). V lost 0 bases and J 10 bases, leaving 19 bases between the germline ends. The V gene's germline CDR1 is SGHAT and CDR2 FQDESV (reference sequence). The CDR3 runs 16 residues.

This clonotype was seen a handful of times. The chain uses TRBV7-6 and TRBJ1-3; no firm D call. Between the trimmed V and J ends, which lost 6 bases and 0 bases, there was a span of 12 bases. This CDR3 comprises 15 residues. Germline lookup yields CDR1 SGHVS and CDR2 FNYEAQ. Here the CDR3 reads CASSSAYHSGNTIYF. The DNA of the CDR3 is TGTGCCAGCAGTTCGGCGTACCACTCTGGAAACACCATATATTTT.

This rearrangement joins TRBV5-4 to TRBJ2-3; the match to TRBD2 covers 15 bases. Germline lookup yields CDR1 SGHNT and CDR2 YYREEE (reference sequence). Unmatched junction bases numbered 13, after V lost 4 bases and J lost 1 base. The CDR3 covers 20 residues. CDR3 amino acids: CASSQRTSGGDRYGTDTQYF. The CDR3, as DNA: TGTGCCAGCAGCCAAAGGACTAGCGGGGGGGACCGCTATGGCACAGATACGCAGTATTTT.

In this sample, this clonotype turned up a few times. CDR3 coding DNA: TGTGCCAGCAGGATAGGACAGGGGGCGACCGGGGAGCTGTTTTTT. Translating it yields CASRIGQGATGELFF. The V call is TRBV2, the J call TRBJ2-2; 11 bases agree with TRBD1. This CDR3 has 15 amino acids. Germline values: CDR1 SNHLY, CDR2 FYNNEI. V shed 6 bases, J shed 5 bases, and the junction held 5 bases outside the gene matches.

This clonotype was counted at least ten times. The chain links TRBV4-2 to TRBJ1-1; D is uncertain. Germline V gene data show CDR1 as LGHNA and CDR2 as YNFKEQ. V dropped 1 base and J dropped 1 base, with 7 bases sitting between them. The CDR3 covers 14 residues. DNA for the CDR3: TGTGCCAGCAGCCAAGGGTGGCAGAACACTGAAGCTTTCTTT. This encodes CASSQGWQNTEAFF.

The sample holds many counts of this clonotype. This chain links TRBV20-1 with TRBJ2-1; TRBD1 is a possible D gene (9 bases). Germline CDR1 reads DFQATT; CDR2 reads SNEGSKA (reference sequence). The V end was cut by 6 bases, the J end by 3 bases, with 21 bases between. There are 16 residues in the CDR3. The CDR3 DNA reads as TGCAGTGCACCTCGGGGGGGACAGGGCCACTACAATGAGCAGTTCTTC. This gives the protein CSAPRGGQGHYNEQFF.

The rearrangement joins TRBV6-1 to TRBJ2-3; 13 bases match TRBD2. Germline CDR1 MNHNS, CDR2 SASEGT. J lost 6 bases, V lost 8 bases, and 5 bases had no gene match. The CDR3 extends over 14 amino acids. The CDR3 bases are TGTGCCAGCCGAGGACTAGCGGGGGCGGATACGCAGTATTTT. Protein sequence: CASRGLAGADTQYF.

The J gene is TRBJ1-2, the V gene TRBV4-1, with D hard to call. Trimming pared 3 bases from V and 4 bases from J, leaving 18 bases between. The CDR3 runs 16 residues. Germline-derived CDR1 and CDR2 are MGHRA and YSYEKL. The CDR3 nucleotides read TGCGCCAGCAGCCAGGGATTGACGGGGTTGGTCTATGGCTACACCTTC. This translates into CASSQGLTGLVYGYTF.

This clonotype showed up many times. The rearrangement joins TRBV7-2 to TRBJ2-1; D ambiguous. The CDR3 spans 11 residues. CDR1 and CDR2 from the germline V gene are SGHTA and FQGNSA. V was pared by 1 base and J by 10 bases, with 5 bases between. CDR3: CASSLGPEQFF. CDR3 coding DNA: TGTGCCAGCAGCTTAGGACCGGAGCAGTTCTTC.

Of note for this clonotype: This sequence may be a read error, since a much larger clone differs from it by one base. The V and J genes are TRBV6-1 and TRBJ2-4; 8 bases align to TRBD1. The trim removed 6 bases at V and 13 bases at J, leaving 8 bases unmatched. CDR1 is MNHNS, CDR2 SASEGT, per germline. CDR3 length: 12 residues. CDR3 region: CASRQGGNEQYF. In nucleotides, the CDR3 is TGTGCCAGCAGACAGGGGGGCAATGAGCAGTACTTC.

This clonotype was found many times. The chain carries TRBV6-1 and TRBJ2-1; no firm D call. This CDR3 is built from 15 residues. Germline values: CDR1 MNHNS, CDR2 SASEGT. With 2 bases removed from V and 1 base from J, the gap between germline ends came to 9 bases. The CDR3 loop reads CASSESWGSYNEQFF. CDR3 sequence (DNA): TGTGCCAGCAGTGAAAGCTGGGGATCCTACAATGAGCAGTTCTTC.

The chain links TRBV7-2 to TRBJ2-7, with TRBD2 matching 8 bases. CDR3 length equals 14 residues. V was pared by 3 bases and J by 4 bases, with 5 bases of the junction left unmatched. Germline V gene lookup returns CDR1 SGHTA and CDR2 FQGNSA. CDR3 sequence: CASSLGSSGYEQYF. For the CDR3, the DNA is TGTGCCAGCAGCTTGGGTTCTAGCGGGTACGAGCAGTACTTC.

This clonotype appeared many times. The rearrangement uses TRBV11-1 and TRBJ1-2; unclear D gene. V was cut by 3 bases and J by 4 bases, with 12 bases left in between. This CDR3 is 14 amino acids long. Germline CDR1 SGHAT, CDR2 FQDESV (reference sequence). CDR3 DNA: TGTGCCAGCAGCTTTCTAGAGAATCGCTATGGCTACACCTTC. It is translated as CASSFLENRYGYTF. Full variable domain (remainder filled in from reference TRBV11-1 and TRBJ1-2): EAEVAQSPRYKITEKSQAVAFWCDPISGHATLYWYRQILGQGPELLVQFQDESVVDDSQLPKDRFSAERLKGVDSTLKIQPAELGDSAMYLCASSFLENRYGYTFGSGTRLTVV.

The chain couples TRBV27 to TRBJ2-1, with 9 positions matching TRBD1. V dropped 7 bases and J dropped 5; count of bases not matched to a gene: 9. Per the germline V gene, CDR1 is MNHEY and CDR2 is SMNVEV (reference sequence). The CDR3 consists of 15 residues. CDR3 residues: CASTSGTGINNEQFF. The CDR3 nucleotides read TGTGCCAGCACCTCCGGGACAGGGATAAACAATGAGCAGTTCTTC.

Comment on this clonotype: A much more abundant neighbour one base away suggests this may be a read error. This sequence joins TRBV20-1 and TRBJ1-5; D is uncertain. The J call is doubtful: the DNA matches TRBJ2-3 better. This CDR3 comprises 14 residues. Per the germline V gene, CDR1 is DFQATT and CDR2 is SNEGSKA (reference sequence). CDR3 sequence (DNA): TGCAGTGCTGCTCTAGGTCGGCGCAATCAGCCCCAGTATTTT. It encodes CSAALGRRNQPQYF.

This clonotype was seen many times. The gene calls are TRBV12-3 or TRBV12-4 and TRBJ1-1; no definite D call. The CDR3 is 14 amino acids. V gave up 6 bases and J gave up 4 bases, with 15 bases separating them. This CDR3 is CASRDIFAGTEAFF. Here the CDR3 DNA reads TGTGCCAGCAGGGATATATTCGCGGGCACTGAAGCTTTCTTT.

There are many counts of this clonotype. CDR3 loop: CSLQGATEAFF. The CDR3 region has the DNA TGCAGCTTACAGGGGGCCACTGAAGCTTTCTTT. The chain couples TRBV20-1 to TRBJ1-1; 9 nucleotides line up with TRBD1. The CDR3 has 11 amino acids. Germline V gives CDR1 DFQATT, CDR2 SNEGSKA (reference sequence).

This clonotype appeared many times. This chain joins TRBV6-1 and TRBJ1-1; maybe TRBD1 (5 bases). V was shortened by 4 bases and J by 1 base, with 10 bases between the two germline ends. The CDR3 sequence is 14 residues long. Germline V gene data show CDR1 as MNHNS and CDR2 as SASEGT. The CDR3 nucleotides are TGTGCCAGCAGTGGGCAGGGTACGAACACTGAAGCTTTCTTT. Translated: CASSGQGTNTEAFF.

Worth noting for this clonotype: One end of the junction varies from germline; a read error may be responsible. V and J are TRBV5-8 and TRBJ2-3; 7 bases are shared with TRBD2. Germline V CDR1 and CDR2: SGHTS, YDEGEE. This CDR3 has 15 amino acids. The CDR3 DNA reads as TGTGCCAGCATCTTGGTCGGGGGGTACACAGATACGCAGTATTTT. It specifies CASILVGGYTDTQYF. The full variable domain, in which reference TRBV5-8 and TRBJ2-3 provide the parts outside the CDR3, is EAGVTQSPTHLIKTRGQQATLRCSPISGHTSVYWYQQALGLGLQFLLWYDEGEERNRGNFPPRFSGRQFPNYSSELNVNALELEDSALYLCASILVGGYTDTQYFGPGTRLTVL.

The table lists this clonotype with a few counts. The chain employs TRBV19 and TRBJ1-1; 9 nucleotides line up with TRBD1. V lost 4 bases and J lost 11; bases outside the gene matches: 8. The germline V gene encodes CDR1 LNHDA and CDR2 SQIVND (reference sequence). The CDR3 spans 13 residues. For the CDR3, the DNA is TGTGCCAGTAGTAATTCCGGGACAGGGTGGGCTTTCTTT. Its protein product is CASSNSGTGWAFF.

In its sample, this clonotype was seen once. The CDR3 DNA sequence: TGCAGTGCCGGGACCCCGGGACAGGGCCCCTATGGCTACACCTTC. This codes for CSAGTPGQGPYGYTF. The J gene is TRBJ1-2, the V gene TRBV20-1, with TRBD1 matching over 9 bases. This CDR3 contains 15 residues. V shed 6 bases and J 4 bases; nucleotides not matched to a gene: 12. Germline CDR1 DFQATT, CDR2 SNEGSKA (reference sequence).

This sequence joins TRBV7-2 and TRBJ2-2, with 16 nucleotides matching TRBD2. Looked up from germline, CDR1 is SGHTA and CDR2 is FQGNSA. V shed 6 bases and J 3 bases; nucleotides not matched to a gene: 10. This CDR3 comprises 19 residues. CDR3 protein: CASSPGLAGGLRDTGELFF. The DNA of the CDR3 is TGTGCCAGCAGTCCGGGACTAGCGGGGGGGCTCCGAGACACCGGGGAGCTGTTTTTT.

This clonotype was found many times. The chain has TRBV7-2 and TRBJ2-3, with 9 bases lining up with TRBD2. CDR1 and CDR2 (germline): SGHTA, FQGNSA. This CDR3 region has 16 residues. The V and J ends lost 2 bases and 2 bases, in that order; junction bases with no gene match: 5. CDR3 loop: CASSLSLAGATDTQYF. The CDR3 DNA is TGTGCCAGCAGCTTAAGTTTAGCGGGAGCCACAGATACGCAGTATTTT.

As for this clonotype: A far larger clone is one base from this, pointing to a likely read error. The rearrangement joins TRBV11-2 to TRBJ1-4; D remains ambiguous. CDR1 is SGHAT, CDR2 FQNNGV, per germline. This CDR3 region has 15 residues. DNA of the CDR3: TGTGCCAGCAGTGGAGGGCAAGGAGAGGTTGAAAAACTGGTTTTT. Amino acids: CASSGGQGEVEKLVF.